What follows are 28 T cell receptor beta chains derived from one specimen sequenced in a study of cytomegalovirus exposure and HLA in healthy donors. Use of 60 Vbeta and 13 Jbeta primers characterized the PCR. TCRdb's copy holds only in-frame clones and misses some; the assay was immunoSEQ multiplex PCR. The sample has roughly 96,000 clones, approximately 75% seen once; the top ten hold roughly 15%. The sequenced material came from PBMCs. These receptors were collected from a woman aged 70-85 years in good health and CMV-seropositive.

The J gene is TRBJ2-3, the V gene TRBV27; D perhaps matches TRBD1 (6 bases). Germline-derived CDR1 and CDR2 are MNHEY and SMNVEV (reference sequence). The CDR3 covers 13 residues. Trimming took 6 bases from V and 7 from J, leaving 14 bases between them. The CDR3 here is CASRSRDIHTQYF. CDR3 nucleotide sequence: TGTGCCAGCAGGAGCCGGGACATACATACGCAGTATTTT.

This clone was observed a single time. The CDR3 nucleotides are TGTGCCAGCAGCTTAGATGACAGCCACTACGAGCAGTACTTC. It encodes CASSLDDSHYEQYF. The gene calls are TRBV7-2 and TRBJ2-7, with D maybe TRBD1 (5 bases). Trimming stripped 1 base from V and 3 bases from J, with 10 bases between. Germline V lookup: CDR1 SGHTA, CDR2 FQGNSA. This CDR3 is built from 14 residues.

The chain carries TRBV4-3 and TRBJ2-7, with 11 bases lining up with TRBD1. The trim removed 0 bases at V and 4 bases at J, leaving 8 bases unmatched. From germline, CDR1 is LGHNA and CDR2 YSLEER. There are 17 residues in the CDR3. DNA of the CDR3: TGCGCCAGCAGCCAAGACTGGCCGGACAGGGGGCAGTACGAGCAGTACTTC. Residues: CASSQDWPDRGQYEQYF.

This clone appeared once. CDR3 coding DNA: TGTGCCAGTACCCCAACCGGGACAGGGGGCTTTGGCTACACCTTC. It encodes CASTPTGTGGFGYTF. This chain uses TRBV19 with TRBJ1-2, with 12 nucleotides matching TRBD1. The CDR3 consists of 15 residues. Germline lookup yields CDR1 LNHDA and CDR2 SQIVND (reference sequence). V shed 7 bases and J 7 bases; nucleotides not matched to a gene: 10.

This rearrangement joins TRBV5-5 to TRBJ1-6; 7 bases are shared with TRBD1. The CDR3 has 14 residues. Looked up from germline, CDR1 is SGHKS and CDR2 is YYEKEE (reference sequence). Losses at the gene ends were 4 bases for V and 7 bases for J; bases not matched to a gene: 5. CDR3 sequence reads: CASSLGQKNSPLHF. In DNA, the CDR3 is TGTGCCAGCAGCCTGGGACAGAAAAATTCACCCCTCCACTTT.

CDR3 sequence: CASNQGLAGASSYNEQFF. CDR3 nucleotides: TGTGCCAGTAACCAGGGACTAGCGGGGGCCAGCTCCTACAATGAGCAGTTCTTC. The V gene is TRBV19, the J gene TRBJ2-1; 14 bases fit TRBD2. J was trimmed by 0 bases and V by 7 bases; bases with no gene match: 8. From germline, CDR1 is LNHDA and CDR2 SQIVND (reference sequence). The CDR3 loop spans 18 amino acids. Full variable domain (remainder filled in from reference TRBV19 and TRBJ2-1): DGGITQSPKYLFRKEGQNVTLSCEQNLNHDAMYWYRQDPGQGLRLIYYSQIVNDFQKGDIAEGYSVSREKKESFPLTVTSAQKNPTAFYLCASNQGLAGASSYNEQFFGPGTRLTVL.

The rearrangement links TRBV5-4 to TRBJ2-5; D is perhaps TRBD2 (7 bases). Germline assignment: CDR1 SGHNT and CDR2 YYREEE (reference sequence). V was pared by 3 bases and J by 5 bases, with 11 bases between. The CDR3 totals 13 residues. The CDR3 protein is CASSSGGPETQYF. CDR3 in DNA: TGTGCCAGCAGCTCGGGGGGCCCGGAGACCCAGTACTTC.

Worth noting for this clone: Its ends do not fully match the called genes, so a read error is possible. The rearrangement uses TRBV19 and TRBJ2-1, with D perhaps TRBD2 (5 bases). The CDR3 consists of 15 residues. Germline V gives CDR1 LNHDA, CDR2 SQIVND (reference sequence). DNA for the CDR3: TGTGCCAGTAGTAGAGGGATAAGCTCCTACGATGAGCAGTTCTTC. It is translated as CASSRGISSYDEQFF. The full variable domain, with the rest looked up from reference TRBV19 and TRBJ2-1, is DGGITQSPKYLFRKEGQNVTLSCEQNLNHDAMYWYRQDPGQGLRLIYYSQIVNDFQKGDIAEGYSVSREKKESFPLTVTSAQKNPTAFYLCASSRGISSYDEQFFGPGTRLTVL.

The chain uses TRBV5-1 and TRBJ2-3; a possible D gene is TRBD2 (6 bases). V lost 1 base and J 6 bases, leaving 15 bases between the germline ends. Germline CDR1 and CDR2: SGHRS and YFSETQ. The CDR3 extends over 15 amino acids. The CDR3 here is CASSLRDGDWDTQYF. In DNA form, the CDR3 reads TGCGCCAGCAGCTTGAGGGACGGGGACTGGGATACGCAGTATTTT. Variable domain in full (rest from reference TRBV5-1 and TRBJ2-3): KAGVTQTPRYLIKTRGQQVTLSCSPISGHRSVSWYQQTPGQGLQFLFEYFSETQRNKGNFPGRFSGRQFSNSRSEMNVSTLELGDSALYLCASSLRDGDWDTQYFGPGTRLTVL.

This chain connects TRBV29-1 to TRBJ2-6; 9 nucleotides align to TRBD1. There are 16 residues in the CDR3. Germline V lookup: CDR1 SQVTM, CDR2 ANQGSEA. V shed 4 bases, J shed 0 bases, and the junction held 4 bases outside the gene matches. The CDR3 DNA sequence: TGCAGCGTTGGACAGGGGGAAAGCTCTGGGGCCAACGTCCTGACTTTC. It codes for CSVGQGESSGANVLTF.

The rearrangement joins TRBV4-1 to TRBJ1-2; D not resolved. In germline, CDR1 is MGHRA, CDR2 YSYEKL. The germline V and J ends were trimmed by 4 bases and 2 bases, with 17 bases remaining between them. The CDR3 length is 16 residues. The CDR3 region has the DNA TGCGCCAGCAGCCGAAGACCGGAGGATCGAAACTATGGCTACACCTTC. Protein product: CASSRRPEDRNYGYTF.

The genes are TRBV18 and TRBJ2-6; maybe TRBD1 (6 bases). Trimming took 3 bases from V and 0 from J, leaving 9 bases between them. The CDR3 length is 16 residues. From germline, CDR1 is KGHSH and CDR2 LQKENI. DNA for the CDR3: TGTGCCAGCTCACCCCAGACAGGCTCTGGGGCCAACGTCCTGACTTTC. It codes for CASSPQTGSGANVLTF.

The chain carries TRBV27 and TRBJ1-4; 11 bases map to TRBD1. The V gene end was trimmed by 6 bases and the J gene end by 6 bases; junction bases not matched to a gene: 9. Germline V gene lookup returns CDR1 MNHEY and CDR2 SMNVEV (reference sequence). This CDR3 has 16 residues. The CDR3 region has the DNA TGTGCCAGCAGGTTGGGACAGGGGGGAGGGTATGAAAAACTGTTTTTT. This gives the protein CASRLGQGGGYEKLFF.

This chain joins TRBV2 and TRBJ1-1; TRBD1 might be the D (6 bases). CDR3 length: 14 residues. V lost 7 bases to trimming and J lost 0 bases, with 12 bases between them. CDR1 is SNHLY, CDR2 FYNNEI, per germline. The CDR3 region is CASTRDNMNTEAFF. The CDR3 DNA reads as TGTGCCAGCACCCGGGACAATATGAACACTGAAGCTTTCTTT.

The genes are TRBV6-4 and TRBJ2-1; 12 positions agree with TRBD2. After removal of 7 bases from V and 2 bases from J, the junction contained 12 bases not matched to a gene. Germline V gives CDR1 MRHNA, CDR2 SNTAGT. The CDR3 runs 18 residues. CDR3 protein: CASNCTSGRCGPYNEQFF. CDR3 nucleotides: TGTGCCAGCAATTGTACTAGCGGGAGGTGCGGGCCCTACAATGAGCAGTTCTTC.

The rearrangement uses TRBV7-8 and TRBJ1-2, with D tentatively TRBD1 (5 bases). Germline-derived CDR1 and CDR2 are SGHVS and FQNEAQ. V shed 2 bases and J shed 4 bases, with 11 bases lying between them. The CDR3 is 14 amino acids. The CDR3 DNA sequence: TGTGCCAGCAGCTTATCCGACAGTCTCTATGGCTACACCTTC. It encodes CASSLSDSLYGYTF.

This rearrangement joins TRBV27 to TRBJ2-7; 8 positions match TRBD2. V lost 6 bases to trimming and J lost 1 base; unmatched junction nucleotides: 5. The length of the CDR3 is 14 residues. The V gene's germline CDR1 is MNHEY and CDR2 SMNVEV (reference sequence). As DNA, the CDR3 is TGTGCCAGCAGGGAAGCGGGAGAATCCTACGAGCAGTACTTC. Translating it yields CASREAGESYEQYF.

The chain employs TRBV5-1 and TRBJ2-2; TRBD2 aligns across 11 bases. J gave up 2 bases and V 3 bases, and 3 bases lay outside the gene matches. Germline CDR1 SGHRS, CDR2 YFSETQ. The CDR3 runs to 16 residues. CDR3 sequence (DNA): TGCGCCAGCAGCTCCCTAGCGGGGGGCAACACCGGGGAGCTGTTTTTT. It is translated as CASSSLAGGNTGELFF.

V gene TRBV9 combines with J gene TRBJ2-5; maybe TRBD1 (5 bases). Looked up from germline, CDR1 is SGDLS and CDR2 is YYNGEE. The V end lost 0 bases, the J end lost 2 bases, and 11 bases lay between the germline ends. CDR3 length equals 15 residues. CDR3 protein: CASSVGPGRQETQYF. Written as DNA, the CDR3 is TGTGCCAGCAGCGTAGGTCCAGGGCGGCAAGAGACCCAGTACTTC.

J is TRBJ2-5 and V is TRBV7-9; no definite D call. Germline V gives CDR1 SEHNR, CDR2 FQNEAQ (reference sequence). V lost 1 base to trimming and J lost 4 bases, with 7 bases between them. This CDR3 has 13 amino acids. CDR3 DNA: TGTGCCAGCAGCTTAGTTCTAGGAGAGACCCAGTACTTC. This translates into CASSLVLGETQYF.

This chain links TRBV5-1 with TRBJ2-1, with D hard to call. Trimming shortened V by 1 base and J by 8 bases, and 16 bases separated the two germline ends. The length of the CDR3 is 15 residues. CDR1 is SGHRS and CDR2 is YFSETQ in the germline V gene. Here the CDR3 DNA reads TGCGCCAGCAGCTTGTTACTCGGAGTGGGTCATGAGCAGTTCTTC. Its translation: CASSLLLGVGHEQFF.

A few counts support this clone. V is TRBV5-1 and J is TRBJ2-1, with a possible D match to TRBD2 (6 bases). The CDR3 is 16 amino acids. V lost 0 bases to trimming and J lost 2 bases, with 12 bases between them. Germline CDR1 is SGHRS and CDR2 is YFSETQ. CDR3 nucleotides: TGCGCCAGCAGCTTGGACAGCGGGCTACCCTACAATGAGCAGTTCTTC. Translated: CASSLDSGLPYNEQFF.

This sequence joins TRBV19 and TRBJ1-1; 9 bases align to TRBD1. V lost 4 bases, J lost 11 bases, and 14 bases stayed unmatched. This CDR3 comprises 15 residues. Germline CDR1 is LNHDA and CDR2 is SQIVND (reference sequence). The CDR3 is CASSKGQGLSLRAFF. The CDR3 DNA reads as TGTGCCAGTAGTAAAGGACAGGGGCTCTCTCTGCGCGCTTTCTTT.

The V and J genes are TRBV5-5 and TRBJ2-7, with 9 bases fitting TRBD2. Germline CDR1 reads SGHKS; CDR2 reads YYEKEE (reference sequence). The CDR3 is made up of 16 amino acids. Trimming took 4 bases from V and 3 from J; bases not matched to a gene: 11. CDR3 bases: TGTGCCAGCAGCCCGGGACTAGCCAGACCTATCTACGAGCAGTACTTC. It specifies CASSPGLARPIYEQYF.

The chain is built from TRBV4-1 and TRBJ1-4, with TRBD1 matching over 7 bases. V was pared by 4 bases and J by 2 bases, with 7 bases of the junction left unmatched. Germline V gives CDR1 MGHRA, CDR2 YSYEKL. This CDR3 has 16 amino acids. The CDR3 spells CASSRVQGTTNEKLFF. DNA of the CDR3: TGCGCCAGCAGCCGTGTACAGGGGACTACTAATGAAAAACTGTTTTTT.

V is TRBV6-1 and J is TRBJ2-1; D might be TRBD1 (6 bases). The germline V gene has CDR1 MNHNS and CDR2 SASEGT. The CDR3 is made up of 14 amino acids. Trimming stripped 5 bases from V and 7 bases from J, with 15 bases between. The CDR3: CASSIPGTPNEQFF. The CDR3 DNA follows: TGTGCCAGCAGTATCCCCGGGACACCTAATGAGCAGTTCTTC.

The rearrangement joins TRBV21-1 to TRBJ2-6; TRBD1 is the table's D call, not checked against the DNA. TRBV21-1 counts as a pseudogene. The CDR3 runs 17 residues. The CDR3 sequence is CASSEYTGSSGANVLTF. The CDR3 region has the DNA TGTGCCAGCAGCGAGTACACAGGGAGCTCTGGGGCCAACGTCCTGACTTTC.

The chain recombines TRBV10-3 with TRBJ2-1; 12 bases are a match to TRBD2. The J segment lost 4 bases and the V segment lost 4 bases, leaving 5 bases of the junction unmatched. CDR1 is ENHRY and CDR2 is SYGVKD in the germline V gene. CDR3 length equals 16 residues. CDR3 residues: CAISGSTSGGYNEQFF. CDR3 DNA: TGTGCCATCAGTGGGTCGACTAGCGGGGGATACAATGAGCAGTTCTTC.